One and the same sample provided the 27 T cell receptor beta chains below, sequenced in a study of cytomegalovirus exposure and HLA in healthy donors. The PCR made use of 60 Vbeta and 13 Jbeta primers. Method: immunoSEQ multiplex PCR; TCRdb's copy keeps in-frame clones and lacks some. The table has 250,000 or so clones, around nine tenths seen once; the top ten hold roughly 1.6%. Sequences were obtained from PBMCs. These TCRs come from a girl between 2 and 10 years old in good health and CMV-seronegative.

V is TRBV19 and J is TRBJ1-2; D uncertain. V was trimmed by 9 bases and J by 8 bases, leaving 13 bases between them. CDR3 length: 11 residues. Germline V CDR1 and CDR2: LNHDA, SQIVND (reference sequence). The CDR3, as DNA: TGTGCCAGCTATGGATTGGGCGGCTACACCTTC. Translated, it gives CASYGLGGYTF.

The chain joins TRBV4-1 to TRBJ2-7; weak D call: TRBD2 (5 bases). This CDR3 has 16 residues. Trimming pared 1 base from V and 4 bases from J, leaving 17 bases between. CDR1 is MGHRA, CDR2 YSYEKL, per germline. For the CDR3, the DNA is TGCGCCAGCAGCCAAGGGTTTACTAGATACTTTTACGAGCAGTACTTC. Translation gives CASSQGFTRYFYEQYF.

This chain links TRBV25-1 with TRBJ2-1; D may be TRBD1 (6 bases). The CDR3 sequence is 16 residues long. The V end lost 6 bases, the J end lost 3 bases, and 18 bases lay between the germline ends. The germline gives CDR1 MGHDK, CDR2 SYGVNS. CDR3 sequence reads: CASRRAGTSDYNEQFF. The CDR3 nucleotides read TGTGCCAGCAGGCGTGCCGGGACATCGGACTACAATGAGCAGTTCTTC.

The chain has TRBV7-2 and TRBJ2-1, with 14 bases matching TRBD2. The junction had 9 bases not matched to a gene; V was cut back by 5 bases and J by 9 bases. The CDR3 contains 16 residues. CDR1 is SGHTA and CDR2 is FQGNSA in the germline V gene. CDR3 in DNA: TGTGCCAGCAGCCGTATGACTAGCGGGGGGGCGGGTGAGCAGTTCTTC. Translating gives CASSRMTSGGAGEQFF. Together with reference TRBV7-2 and TRBJ2-1, the CDR3 gives the full variable domain: GAGVSQSPSNKVTEKGKDVELRCDPISGHTALYWYRQSLGQGLEFLIYFQGNSAPDKSGLPSDRFSAERTGGSVSTLTIQRTQQEDSAVYLCASSRMTSGGAGEQFFGPGTRLTVL.

The V gene is TRBV29-1, the J gene TRBJ2-1, with D perhaps TRBD2 (6 bases). CDR1 and CDR2 (germline): SQVTM, ANQGSEA. CDR3 length: 13 residues. Trimming shortened V by 7 bases and J by 2 bases, and 12 bases separated the two germline ends. The CDR3 nucleotides read TGCAGCGGAGGGGACTTTGCCTACAATGAGCAGTTCTTC. This gives the protein CSGGDFAYNEQFF.

This clone appeared once. The chain employs TRBV5-1 and TRBJ2-1; 8 positions match TRBD2. V shed 0 bases and J 8 bases; nucleotides not matched to a gene: 7. The germline CDR1 and CDR2 sequences are SGHRS and YFSETQ. The CDR3 length is 15 residues. The CDR3: CASSLDGRALDEQFF. The CDR3 DNA follows: TGCGCCAGCAGCTTGGACGGGAGGGCCCTCGATGAGCAGTTCTTC.

This rearrangement joins TRBV25-1 to TRBJ2-7, with D possibly TRBD1 on 6 matching bases. Germline CDR1 is MGHDK and CDR2 is SYGVNS. The CDR3 runs 13 residues. The V and J ends lost 8 bases and 2 bases respectively, with 13 bases between them. The CDR3, as DNA: TGTGCCAGCGGAAGAGGGGGACCCTACGAGCAGTACTTC. It yields the protein CASGRGGPYEQYF.

This chain joins TRBV9 and TRBJ2-5; 11 bases are a match to TRBD2. This CDR3 comprises 16 residues. Germline V gene data show CDR1 as SGDLS and CDR2 as YYNGEE. Losses at the gene ends were 0 bases for V and 2 bases for J; bases not matched to a gene: 3. CDR3 protein: CASSVEGLAVQETQYF. The CDR3 DNA sequence: TGTGCCAGCAGCGTAGAGGGACTAGCGGTTCAAGAGACCCAGTACTTC. The whole variable domain, remainder taken from reference TRBV9 and TRBJ2-5, is DSGVTQTPKHLITATGQRVTLRCSPRSGDLSVYWYQQSLDQGLQFLIQYYNGEERAKGNILERFSAQQFPDLHSELNLSSLELGDSALYFCASSVEGLAVQETQYFGPGTRLLVL.

This clone is a singleton in its sample. The rearrangement links TRBV6-5 to TRBJ2-5, with a weak D call TRBD2 (6 bases). V gave up 6 bases and J gave up 2 bases, with 10 bases separating them. The CDR3 is 13 residues long. CDR1 MNHEY and CDR2 SVGAGI come from the germline V gene. The CDR3 sequence: CASRGRLQETQYF. The CDR3 nucleotides read TGTGCCAGCAGAGGGAGGCTACAAGAGACCCAGTACTTC.

In the case of this clone: This same CDR3 is encoded by further DNA sequences in the sample. V gene TRBV6-6 combines with J gene TRBJ2-5; D is unresolved. Per the germline V gene, CDR1 is MNHNY and CDR2 is SVGAGI (reference sequence). Between the trimmed V and J ends, which lost 0 bases and 5 bases, there was a span of 4 bases. The CDR3 consists of 12 residues. As DNA, the CDR3 is TGTGCCAGCAGTTACTCGCGGGAGACCCAGTACTTC. This translates into CASSYSRETQYF.

The V call is TRBV23-1, the J call TRBJ2-1; D remains unclear. TRBV23-1 falls under the ORF class, with uncertain function. This CDR3 is 14 amino acids long. The V end lost 2 bases, the J end lost 3 bases, and 8 bases lay between the germline ends. In DNA form, the CDR3 reads TGCGCCAGCAGTCAACGGCTAGTCTACAATGAGCAGTTCTTC. This encodes CASSQRLVYNEQFF.

The chain combines TRBV4-2 with TRBJ2-1, with 8 bases identical to TRBD1. J lost 3 bases, V lost 4 bases, and 2 bases had no gene match. The CDR3 extends over 14 amino acids. Looked up from germline, CDR1 is LGHNA and CDR2 is YNFKEQ. In nucleotides, the CDR3 is TGTGCCAGCAGCCGGACAGGGTACTACAATGAGCAGTTCTTC. As protein: CASSRTGYYNEQFF.

The genes are TRBV2 and TRBJ1-6; 7 nucleotides line up with TRBD1. CDR3 length: 15 amino acids. The germline V gene encodes CDR1 SNHLY and CDR2 FYNNEI. Trimming at V came to 7 bases and at J to 3 bases, leaving 6 bases not matched to a gene. The CDR3 sequence: CASKGQTVYNSPLHF. CDR3 DNA sequence: TGTGCCAGCAAGGGACAGACGGTCTATAATTCACCCCTCCACTTT.

The genes are TRBV9 and TRBJ2-6; D gene uncertain. CDR1 is SGDLS and CDR2 is YYNGEE in the germline V gene. Trimming pared 3 bases from V and 0 bases from J, leaving 7 bases between. There are 15 residues in the CDR3. For the CDR3, the DNA is TGTGCCAGCAGCGCCCACAGCTCTGGGGCCAACGTCCTGACTTTC. Protein product: CASSAHSSGANVLTF.

The chain combines TRBV14 with TRBJ2-1, with D possibly matching TRBD2 (5 bases). The V end lost 4 bases, the J end lost 8 bases, and 15 bases lay between the germline ends. Germline V lookup: CDR1 SGHDN, CDR2 FVKESK. CDR3 length: 14 amino acids. CDR3 sequence (DNA): TGTGCCAGCAGCCTGGGCCGAGTCGGGGATGAGCAGTTCTTC. The encoded protein is CASSLGRVGDEQFF.

The chain has TRBV10-2 and TRBJ2-1; 7 positions agree with TRBD2. Germline values: CDR1 WSHSY, CDR2 SAAADI. The CDR3 is 13 residues long. The ends lost 6 bases at V and 7 bases at J; junction bases unmatched: 6. The CDR3 nucleotides are TGCGCCAGCAGCGACTGGGGGGGAAATGAGCAGTTCTTC. This encodes CASSDWGGNEQFF.

The chain employs TRBV18 and TRBJ2-3, with 7 bases fitting TRBD1. V shed 3 bases and J 1 base; nucleotides not matched to a gene: 7. The CDR3 is made up of 16 amino acids. The germline gives CDR1 KGHSH, CDR2 LQKENI. CDR3 bases: TGTGCCAGCTCACCGATTGACAGGGTGGGCACAGATACGCAGTATTTT. Its protein is CASSPIDRVGTDTQYF.

The chain links TRBV19 to TRBJ1-5; D ambiguous. The germline gives CDR1 LNHDA, CDR2 SQIVND (reference sequence). The CDR3 extends over 14 amino acids. The ends were cut back, 3 bases at V and 10 bases at J, with 16 bases in the middle. As DNA, the CDR3 is TGTGCCAGTAGTATGGAGGGAGGTGCACGTCCCCAGCATTTT. It translates to CASSMEGGARPQHF.

V gene TRBV28 combines with J gene TRBJ2-3; 9 nucleotides align to TRBD1. This CDR3 is 15 amino acids long. The ends lost 7 bases at V and 11 bases at J; junction bases unmatched: 16. Germline CDR1 MDHEN, CDR2 SYDVKM. CDR3 coding DNA: TGTGCCAGCAATCAACAGGGGGCTAGATCCTTCGGGCAGTATTTT. Translating it yields CASNQQGARSFGQYF. Using reference TRBV28 and TRBJ2-3 for the parts outside the CDR3, the full variable domain is DVKVTQSSRYLVKRTGEKVFLECVQDMDHENMFWYRQDPGLGLRLIYFSYDVKMKEKGDIPEGYSVSREKKERFSLILESASTNQTSMYLCASNQQGARSFGQYFGPGTRLTVL.

This clone was seen a single time. The chain recombines TRBV9 with TRBJ2-1, with 9 nucleotides matching TRBD2. The V segment lost 4 bases and the J segment 2 bases; nucleotides outside the gene matches: 7. In germline, CDR1 is SGDLS, CDR2 YYNGEE. The CDR3 is 16 residues long. This chain's CDR3 is CASSRGAGGTYNEQFF. Here the CDR3 DNA reads TGTGCCAGCAGCCGAGGGGCGGGGGGGACCTACAATGAGCAGTTCTTC.

This clone was picked up one time. The chain uses TRBV7-9 and TRBJ2-7, with 11 bases matching TRBD2. The CDR3 sequence is 17 residues long. The V segment lost 4 bases and the J segment 3 bases; nucleotides outside the gene matches: 11. CDR1 is SEHNR, CDR2 FQNEAQ, per germline (reference sequence). This chain's CDR3 is CASSSTLAGGLDYEQYF. CDR3 nucleotides: TGTGCCAGCAGCTCGACTCTAGCGGGGGGACTGGACTACGAGCAGTACTTC.

This CDR3 is CAISDRQAPNYGYTF. For the CDR3, the DNA is TGTGCCATCAGTGATCGGCAGGCTCCTAACTATGGCTACACCTTC. This chain connects TRBV10-3 to TRBJ1-2; D is ambiguous. V gave up 3 bases and J gave up 0 bases, with 11 bases separating them. The CDR3 is made up of 15 amino acids. Germline CDR1 ENHRY, CDR2 SYGVKD.

The rearrangement links TRBV4-1 to TRBJ2-2; 8 positions agree with TRBD1. The CDR3 sequence is 16 residues long. The germline gives CDR1 MGHRA, CDR2 YSYEKL. V shed 4 bases, J shed 4 bases, and the junction held 8 bases outside the gene matches. The CDR3 reads CASSPRAGGITGELFF. In nucleotides, the CDR3 is TGCGCCAGCAGCCCCCGGGCAGGGGGCATCACCGGGGAGCTGTTTTTT.

Here the CDR3 reads CASMFTGGGTGELFF. The CDR3 DNA is TGTGCCAGCATGTTTACGGGGGGGGGCACCGGGGAGCTGTTTTTT. The gene calls are TRBV6-5 and TRBJ2-2; 8 nucleotides align to TRBD2. The J segment lost 4 bases and the V segment lost 7 bases, leaving 8 bases of the junction unmatched. CDR1 MNHEY and CDR2 SVGAGI come from the germline V gene. The CDR3 totals 15 residues.

The gene calls are TRBV23-1 and TRBJ1-1; TRBD1 agrees at 8 bases. TRBV23-1 counts as an open reading frame of uncertain function. This CDR3 has 18 residues. The J segment lost 5 bases and the V segment lost 0 bases, leaving 14 bases of the junction unmatched. Written as DNA, the CDR3 is TGCGCCAGCAGTCAATCATCGGAACAGGGGGTGGGGGGGACTGAAGCTTTCTTT. It encodes CASSQSSEQGVGGTEAFF.

Concerning this clone itself: Germline and junction disagree at one end, which may indicate a read error. This sequence joins TRBV10-3 and TRBJ2-7; unclear D gene. Germline V lookup: CDR1 ENHRY, CDR2 SYGVKD. CDR3 length equals 13 residues. In DNA form, the CDR3 reads TGTGCCATCAGTGAAGAGAAGTCCTACGAGCGGTACTTC. As protein: CAISEEKSYERYF.

The chain employs TRBV16 and TRBJ1-3; 7 nucleotides match TRBD1. CDR1 KGHSY and CDR2 FQNENV come from the germline V gene. The CDR3 length is 15 residues. The V gene end was trimmed by 4 bases and the J gene end by 2 bases; junction bases not matched to a gene: 5. CDR3 loop: CASSPWTGPGNTIYF. The CDR3 nucleotides are TGTGCCAGCAGCCCTTGGACAGGACCTGGAAACACCATATATTTT. Full variable domain (outside the CDR3, taken from reference TRBV16 and TRBJ1-3): GEEVAQTPKHLVRGEGQKAKLYCAPIKGHSYVFWYQQVLKNEFKFLISFQNENVFDETGMPKERFSAKCLPNSPCSLEIQATKLEDSAVYFCASSPWTGPGNTIYFGEGSWLTVV.